The present T cell receptor (beta chain) was sequenced within a study of identical twins. Study-wide findings and caveats: Conclusions were drawn cross-sectionally by statistical analysis, without following the same donors.

With template switching, a universal primer site was added, and the cDNA carried unique molecular identifiers. TCRdb reprocessed the 5' RACE reads with MiXCR, giving one entry per CDR3 protein. The sample has 250,000 to 350,000 distinct CDR3 sequences; roughly 9% are singletons. This CDR3 has 15 residues. CDR1 and CDR2 (germline): SGHTA, FQGTGA. Trimming at V came to 0 bases and at J to 5 bases, leaving 3 bases not matched to a gene. This clonotype has a handful of counts. Its antigen is not known. The same sample was also used in a study of yellow fever vaccine responses in identical twins.

What was sequenced was CD8+ T cells sorted from blood. The gene calls are TRBV7-3 and TRBJ2-2; 7 positions agree with TRBD1. This clonotype originated in a woman aged 18-30 years in good health. The DNA for the CDR3 is TGTGCCAGCAGCTTAACAGGGGGCATGACCGGGGAGCTGTTTTTT. This gives the protein CASSLTGGMTGELFF. The full variable domain, its missing parts supplied by reference TRBV7-3 and TRBJ2-2, is GAGVSQTPSNKVTEKGKYVELRCDPISGHTALYWYRQSLGQGPEFLIYFQGTGAADDSGLPNDRFFAVRPEGSVSTLKIQRTERGDSAVYLCASSLTGGMTGELFFGEGSRLTVL.